Listed below are T cell receptor beta chains from one sample, sequenced in a study of blood T cells in healthy people across ages. TCRdb redid the calling of the 5' RACE reads with MiXCR, one entry per CDR3 protein. This repertoire shows roughly 800,000 distinct CDR3 sequences, 25% found once; its top ten account for 9.4%. These data were also reused for a study on T cells of mothers and their children.

Sequencing was done on a sample of blood. Every receptor here comes from a boy aged 5-17 years in good health. The CDR3 runs from the conserved cysteine through the conserved F or W. Each record gives: J gene, CDR3 length, V gene, CDR3 protein.

j_gene: TRBJ2-1
len: 11
v_gene: TRBV29-1
CDR3aa: CSVRGSNEQFF

j_gene: TRBJ1-2
len: 16
v_gene: TRBV19
CDR3aa: CASSFGSGGDRDGYTF

j_gene: TRBJ2-1
len: 14
v_gene: TRBV29-1
CDR3aa: CSVVGRLSYNEQFF

j_gene: TRBJ1-1
len: 11
v_gene: TRBV6-5
CDR3aa: CASTQGAWTFF

j_gene: TRBJ1-1
len: 14
v_gene: TRBV10-3
CDR3aa: CATGTGTMNTEAFF

j_gene: TRBJ2-6
len: 14
v_gene: TRBV10-3
CDR3aa: CAVGPPGEANVLTF

j_gene: TRBJ2-3
len: 16
v_gene: TRBV6-6
CDR3aa: CASSYPGFTSTDTQYF

j_gene: TRBJ2-2
len: 17
v_gene: TRBV18
CDR3aa: CASSPPFPKPNTGELFF

j_gene: TRBJ2-2
len: 14
v_gene: TRBV28
CDR3aa: CASQTRLNTGELFF

j_gene: TRBJ2-1
len: 16
v_gene: TRBV4-3
CDR3aa: CASSQDRASGVHEQFF

j_gene: TRBJ1-1
len: 15
v_gene: TRBV3-1
CDR3aa: CASSQFLSGNTEAFF

j_gene: TRBJ2-2
len: 14
v_gene: TRBV27
CDR3aa: CASSLYANTGELFF

j_gene: TRBJ1-2
len: 15
v_gene: TRBV12-3/TRBV12-4
CDR3aa: CASTYLGEVPYGYTF

j_gene: TRBJ2-3
len: 13
v_gene: TRBV5-5
CDR3aa: CATREFLTDTQYF

j_gene: TRBJ1-6
len: 14
v_gene: TRBV12-5
CDR3aa: CASGLTGYNSPLHF

j_gene: TRBJ2-4
len: 15
v_gene: TRBV5-1
CDR3aa: CASSLEGQGWDIQYF

j_gene: TRBJ2-7
len: 15
v_gene: TRBV10-3
CDR3aa: CAISRGQGLVYEQYF

j_gene: TRBJ1-4
len: 15
v_gene: TRBV12-5
CDR3aa: CASGPGTAFGEKLFF

j_gene: TRBJ1-2
len: 17
v_gene: TRBV5-1
CDR3aa: CASSLKVDSRINSGYTF

j_gene: .
len: 13
v_gene: TRBV20-1
CDR3aa: CSASKREGDEQYF

j_gene: TRBJ2-4
len: 13
v_gene: TRBV15
CDR3aa: CATSRAGAMRQYF

j_gene: TRBJ1-1
len: 13
v_gene: TRBV18
CDR3aa: CASSPYNSLEAFF

j_gene: TRBJ1-5
len: 13
v_gene: TRBV6-5
CDR3aa: CASSYGSSQPQHF

j_gene: TRBJ2-7
len: 12
v_gene: TRBV6-2/TRBV6-3
CDR3aa: CASISRRGEQYF

j_gene: TRBJ1-1
len: 13
v_gene: TRBV29-1
CDR3aa: CSVGRLLNTEAFF

j_gene: TRBJ2-5
len: 15
v_gene: TRBV20-1
CDR3aa: CSARPPSDRQETQYF

j_gene: TRBJ1-6
len: 13
v_gene: TRBV11-2
CDR3aa: CAAGQYYNSPLHF

j_gene: TRBJ2-2
len: 16
v_gene: TRBV10-3
CDR3aa: CAISESSGSSTGELFF

j_gene: TRBJ2-3
len: 14
v_gene: TRBV5-1
CDR3aa: CASSYQAPGDTQYF

j_gene: .
len: 14
v_gene: TRBV29-1
CDR3aa: CSVVDRSSSYEQYF

j_gene: TRBJ2-2
len: 14
v_gene: TRBV29-1
CDR3aa: CSVDSHGGTGELFF

j_gene: TRBJ2-6
len: 18
v_gene: TRBV5-1
CDR3aa: CASSLTDSGRTGANVLTF

j_gene: TRBJ2-2
len: 11
v_gene: TRBV12-3/TRBV12-4
CDR3aa: CVSSLSGELFF

j_gene: TRBJ1-5
len: 13
v_gene: TRBV7-9
CDR3aa: CASSFFGPQPQHF

j_gene: TRBJ1-4
len: 13
v_gene: TRBV5-4
CDR3aa: CASSTRTVEKLFF

j_gene: TRBJ1-2
len: 16
v_gene: TRBV3-1
CDR3aa: CASSHPGTGGARGYTF

j_gene: .
len: 19
v_gene: TRBV4-3
CDR3aa: CASSQVRPTGTGTRNEQFF

j_gene: TRBJ2-4
len: 17
v_gene: TRBV12-5
CDR3aa: CASGLDSQKASKNIQYF

j_gene: .
len: 14
v_gene: TRBV7-2
CDR3aa: CAGSSGTGGHEQYF

j_gene: TRBJ2-1
len: 16
v_gene: TRBV7-6
CDR3aa: CASSLQDGLLLNEQFF

j_gene: TRBJ2-2
len: 15
v_gene: TRBV7-2
CDR3aa: CASSLEAGRSGELFF

j_gene: TRBJ2-1
len: 16
v_gene: TRBV29-1
CDR3aa: CSVDRRLARSYNEQFF

j_gene: TRBJ2-3
len: 18
v_gene: TRBV3-1
CDR3aa: CASSQIIGGTPSTDTQYF

j_gene: TRBJ2-3
len: 15
v_gene: TRBV6-4
CDR3aa: CASSVQSGGTDTQYF

j_gene: .
len: 15
v_gene: TRBV2
CDR3aa: CASGGTGQETYEQYF

j_gene: TRBJ2-1
len: 13
v_gene: TRBV29-1
CDR3aa: CSVVLWLADEQFF

j_gene: TRBJ1-4
len: 15
v_gene: TRBV28
CDR3aa: CASSLPGTESEKLFF

j_gene: TRBJ1-1
len: 13
v_gene: TRBV29-1
CDR3aa: CSLHRDPNTEAFF

j_gene: TRBJ2-7
len: 16
v_gene: TRBV7-2
CDR3aa: CASSQGAGGRIYEQYF

j_gene: .
len: 15
v_gene: TRBV5-1
CDR3aa: CASSVTGALTYEQYF

j_gene: TRBJ2-4
len: 16
v_gene: TRBV20-1
CDR3aa: CSARPQLAGGVNIQYF

j_gene: TRBJ2-2
len: 15
v_gene: TRBV5-4
CDR3aa: CATHNPGHLTGELFF

j_gene: TRBJ2-5
len: 15
v_gene: TRBV28
CDR3aa: CASSFPGDGLETQYF

j_gene: TRBJ1-2
len: 14
v_gene: TRBV7-9
CDR3aa: CASRTTGSNYGYTF

j_gene: TRBJ2-5
len: 16
v_gene: TRBV2
CDR3aa: CASWMDLAEIQETQYF

j_gene: TRBJ2-7
len: 14
v_gene: TRBV7-9
CDR3aa: CANSFFGDSYEQYF

j_gene: TRBJ2-5
len: 13
v_gene: TRBV15
CDR3aa: CATSRDEGFAQYF

j_gene: TRBJ1-2
len: 17
v_gene: TRBV28
CDR3aa: CASTRVDSYRANYGYTF

j_gene: TRBJ2-2
len: 15
v_gene: TRBV14
CDR3aa: CASSDSTSGTGELFF

j_gene: TRBJ2-3
len: 16
v_gene: TRBV15
CDR3aa: CATSLTGGGGGDTQYF